This paragraph reports one TCR beta chain. Its antigen is still unknown. The study ran its PCR with 60 Vbeta and 13 Jbeta primers. Sequencing used immunoSEQ multiplex PCR; TCRdb keeps in-frame clones, though not all of them. The sample includes some 190,000 clones, more than 75% of them seen just once. The data are from a study of cytomegalovirus exposure and HLA in healthy donors. The germline CDR1 and CDR2 sequences are MNHEY and SVGAGI. The CDR3 totals 15 residues. J was trimmed by 5 bases and V by 6 bases; bases with no gene match: 10. Study-wide findings and caveats: Earlier analysis yielded a pattern in which most TCR beta V segments were productive about 90% or about 30% of the time. Evidence from a later analysis indicated that most CMV-associated TCR beta chains looked HLA-restricted. The authors later linked a missense DCLRE1C variant to TCR beta V- and J-gene trimming.

The chain uses TRBV6-5 and TRBJ2-5; 9 bases line up with TRBD1. This receptor was identified in a man aged 35 to 55 in good health and CMV-seronegative. Sample: PBMCs. CDR3 sequence (DNA): TGTGCCAGCAGCCTGGACAGGGGCCCGTTTGAGACCCAGTACTTC. It codes for CASSLDRGPFETQYF.